This TCR beta chain was recorded in a study of blood T cell repertoires in COVID-19. Whole-study context: The samples span acute and convalescent COVID-19 from the United States, Italy and Spain.

Assay: immunoSEQ multiplex PCR; the TCRdb copy retains only in-frame clones and omits some. Of under 200,000 clones in the sample, about 84% are singletons; the top ten hold 5.6%. In germline, CDR1 is LGHDT, CDR2 YNNKEL (reference sequence). V was pared by 4 bases and J by 4 bases, with 4 bases of the junction left unmatched. There are 14 residues in the CDR3. Participant reports of clinical history set cohort assignment. The sequence was obtained from a middle-aged man with acute COVID-19. This chain uses TRBV3-1 (or the pseudogene TRBV3-2) with TRBJ2-3; TRBD2 agrees at 8 bases. The sequenced sample consisted of PBMCs or T cells enriched from blood (not recorded which). The CDR3 reads CASSPRGGSDTQYF. CDR3 DNA: TGTGCCAGCAGCCCCCGGGGGGGTTCAGATACGCAGTATTTT.